This T cell receptor beta chain was recovered during a study of coeliac disease. Study at large: Coeliac patients had active, refractory type I, or gluten-free-diet-controlled disease. Refractory type I patients had no gluten-free diet response for over 12 months. General study points: Control samples showed higher TRB and TRG clonality than intraepithelial and lamina propria samples in active celiac disease. TRB repertoires were largely private, with most amino acid sequences found in only one sample.

Worth noting for this clone: Its antigen is unidentified.

Measured with immunoSEQ multiplex PCR; TCRdb has only the in-frame clones, and not every one. The data hold under 9,500 clones, with more than 55% observed a single time. V dropped 4 bases and J dropped 4 bases, with 11 bases sitting between them. The germline CDR1 and CDR2 sequences are SGHAT and FQNNGV. This CDR3 is built from 14 residues. This TCR came from a woman aged 55 to 70 with celiac disease. The rearrangement links TRBV11-2 to TRBJ1-3; a weak D match, TRBD1 (5 bases). The sequenced material came from intraepithelial lymphocytes from the gut. CDR3 residues: CASSSGYRGNTIYF. The CDR3 DNA sequence: TGTGCCAGCAGCTCCGGGTACAGGGGAAACACCATATATTTT.